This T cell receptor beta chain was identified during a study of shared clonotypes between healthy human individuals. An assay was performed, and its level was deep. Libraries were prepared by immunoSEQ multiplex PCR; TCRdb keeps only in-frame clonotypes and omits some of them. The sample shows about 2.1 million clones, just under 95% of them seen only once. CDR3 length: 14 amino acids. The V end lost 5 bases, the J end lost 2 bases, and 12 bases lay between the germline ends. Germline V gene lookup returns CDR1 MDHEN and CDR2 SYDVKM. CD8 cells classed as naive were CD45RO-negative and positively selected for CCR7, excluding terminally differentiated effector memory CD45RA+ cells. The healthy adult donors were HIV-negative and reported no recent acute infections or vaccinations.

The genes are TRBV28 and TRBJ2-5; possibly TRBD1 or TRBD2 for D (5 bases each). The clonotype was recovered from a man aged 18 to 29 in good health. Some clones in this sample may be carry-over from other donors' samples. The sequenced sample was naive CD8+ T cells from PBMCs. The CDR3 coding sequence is TGTGCCAGCAGTCCTTCCTGGGGGCAAGAGACCCAGTACTTC. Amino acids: CASSPSWGQETQYF.